The source of this TCR beta chain is a study of graft-versus-host responses after intestinal transplantation. On the study more broadly: All recipients got anti-thymocyte globulin induction, then tacrolimus and steroids for roughly three years.

Here immunoSEQ multiplex PCR was the method, and the copy in TCRdb shows in-frame clones only, minus some. The sample contains about 85,000 clones, roughly 85% of which appear only once. Germline-derived CDR1 and CDR2 are SGHDT and YYEEEE. CDR3 length: 16 residues. The V gene lost 7 bases and the J gene lost 0 bases, with 14 bases spanning the gap. Note on this clone: Its antigen is unknown.

The sequence derives from a human donor who received an intestinal transplant. The J gene is TRBJ1-6, the V gene TRBV5-6; weak D call: TRBD1 (6 bases). The sequencing used unstimulated CD4+ T cells sorted from spleen or lymph node cells, collected before intestinal transplant. The CDR3, as DNA: TGTGCCAGCTCTAGGGGGACGGGCTCCTATAATTCACCCCTCCACTTT. This gives the protein CASSRGTGSYNSPLHF.